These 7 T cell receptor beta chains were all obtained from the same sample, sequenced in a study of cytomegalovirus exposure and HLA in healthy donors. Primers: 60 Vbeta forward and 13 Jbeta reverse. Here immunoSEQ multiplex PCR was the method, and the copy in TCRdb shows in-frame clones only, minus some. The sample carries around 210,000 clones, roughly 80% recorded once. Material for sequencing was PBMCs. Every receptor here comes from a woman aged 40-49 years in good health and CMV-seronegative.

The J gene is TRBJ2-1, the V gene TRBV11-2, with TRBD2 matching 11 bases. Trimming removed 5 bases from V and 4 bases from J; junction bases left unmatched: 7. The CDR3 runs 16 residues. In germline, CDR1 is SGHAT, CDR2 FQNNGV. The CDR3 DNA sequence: TGTGCCAGCAGCGCCTCCGGGACTAGCGGTTACAATGAGCAGTTCTTC. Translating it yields CASSASGTSGYNEQFF.

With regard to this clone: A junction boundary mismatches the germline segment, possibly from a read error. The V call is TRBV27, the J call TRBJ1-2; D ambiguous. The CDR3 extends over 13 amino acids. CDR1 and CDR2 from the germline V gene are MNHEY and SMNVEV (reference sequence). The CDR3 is CASSSLGIRGHTF. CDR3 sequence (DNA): TGTGCCAGCAGTTCCCTCGGGATCCGTGGCCACACCTTC.

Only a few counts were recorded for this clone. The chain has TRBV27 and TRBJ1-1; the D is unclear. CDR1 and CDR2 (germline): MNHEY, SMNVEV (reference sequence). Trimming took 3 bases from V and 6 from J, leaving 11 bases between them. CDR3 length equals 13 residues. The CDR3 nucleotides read TGTGCCAGCAGTTTCAGCGGGAGGGCTGAAGCTTTCTTT. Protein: CASSFSGRAEAFF.

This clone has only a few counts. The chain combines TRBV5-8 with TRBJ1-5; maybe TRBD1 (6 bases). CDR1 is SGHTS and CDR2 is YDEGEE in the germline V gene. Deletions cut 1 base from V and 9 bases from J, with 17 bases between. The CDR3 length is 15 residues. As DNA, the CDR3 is TGTGCCAGCAGCTTGTCCGGGACAAGCGCCAGGCCCCAGCATTTT. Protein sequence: CASSLSGTSARPQHF.

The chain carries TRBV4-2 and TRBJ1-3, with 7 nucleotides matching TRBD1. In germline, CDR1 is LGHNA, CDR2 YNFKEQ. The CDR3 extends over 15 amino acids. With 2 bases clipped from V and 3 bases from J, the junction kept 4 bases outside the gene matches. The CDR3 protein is CASSQQQGYGNTIYF. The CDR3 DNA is TGTGCCAGCAGCCAACAACAGGGGTATGGAAACACCATATATTTT.

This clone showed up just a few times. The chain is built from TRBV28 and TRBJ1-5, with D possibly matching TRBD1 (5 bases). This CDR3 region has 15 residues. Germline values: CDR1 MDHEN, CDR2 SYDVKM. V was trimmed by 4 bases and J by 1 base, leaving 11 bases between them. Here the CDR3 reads CASSWDWESNQPQHF. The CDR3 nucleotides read TGTGCCAGCAGTTGGGACTGGGAAAGCAATCAGCCCCAGCATTTT.

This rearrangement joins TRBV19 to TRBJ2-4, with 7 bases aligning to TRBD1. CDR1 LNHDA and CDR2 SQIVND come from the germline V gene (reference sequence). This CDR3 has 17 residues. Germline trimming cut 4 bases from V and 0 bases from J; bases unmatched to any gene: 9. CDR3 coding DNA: TGTGCCAGTAGTACCATTTGGACAGGTCTAGCCAAAAACATTCAGTACTTC. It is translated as CASSTIWTGLAKNIQYF.